Listed below are T cell receptor beta chains from one sample, sequenced in a study of OX40 agonist ivuxolimab in advanced cancers. Assay used: immunoSEQ multiplex PCR; TCRdb lists only in-frame clones, some missing. Here the sample spans 90,000 to 100,000 clones, 88% being singletons. This specimen was CD4+ or CD8+ T cells sorted from blood, taken in a trial of the OX40 agonist ivuxolimab. These receptor sequences come from an adult with an advanced solid tumor such as melanoma, head and neck, liver or kidney cancer. Both conserved end residues are part of each CDR3. Each record gives: J gene, D gene, clone size, V gene, CDR3 DNA, CDR3 protein. The D gene is left open where the match is weak. Size is stated for part of the rows, as once, few or many counts, or as a class when the clone is expanded.

J: TRBJ2-1; D: TRBD2; size: NA; V: TRBV19; DNA: TGTGCCAGTAGTCGACTAGCGGGAGGGGGGGACAATGAGCAGTTCTTC; CDR3: CASSRLAGGGDNEQFF
J: TRBJ2-1; D: TRBD2; size: NA; V: TRBV18; DNA: TGTGCCAGCTCACCCCTTGGCGGGAGTTACTGGGAGCAGTTCTTC; CDR3: CASSPLGGSYWEQFF
J: TRBJ1-2; D: NA; size: NA; V: TRBV11-1; DNA: TGTGCCAGCAGCGCGAGGGGTGATGGCTACACCTTC; CDR3: CASSARGDGYTF
J: TRBJ2-3; D: NA; size: NA; V: TRBV2; DNA: TGTGCCAGCAGTTATTGGGGGAGAACAGATACGCAGTATTTT; CDR3: CASSYWGRTDTQYF
J: TRBJ2-1; D: NA; size: NA; V: TRBV10-3; DNA: TGTGCCATCAGTGAAATAAAGGGACGTGAGCAGTTCTTC; CDR3: CAISEIKGREQFF
J: TRBJ2-1; D: TRBD2; size: NA; V: TRBV27; DNA: TGTGCCAGCACCCCAGCGGGAGGGCCGGCCAATGAGCAGTTCTTC; CDR3: CASTPAGGPANEQFF
J: TRBJ1-1; D: NA; size: NA; V: TRBV4-1; DNA: TGCGCCAGCAGCCAAAACCCCTTACGGAGGGGGGTCACTGAAGCTTTCTTT; CDR3: CASSQNPLRRGVTEAFF
J: TRBJ1-1; D: NA; size: few; V: TRBV7-2; DNA: TGTGCCAGCAGCTATCCGGGCCTTGAAGCTTTCTTT; CDR3: CASSYPGLEAFF
J: TRBJ1-1; D: NA; size: NA; V: TRBV7-9; DNA: TGTGCCAGCAGCTTGGTCGCAGGGTCTGAAGCTTTCTTT; CDR3: CASSLVAGSEAFF
J: TRBJ2-1; D: TRBD2; size: once; V: TRBV2; DNA: TGTGCCACCTCTAGCGGCTCCCCCTACAATGAGCAGTTCTTC; CDR3: CATSSGSPYNEQFF
J: TRBJ1-2; D: TRBD1; size: NA; V: TRBV7-3; DNA: TGTGCCAGCAGCCCGCGACAGGGTGGGGGCTACACCTTC; CDR3: CASSPRQGGGYTF
J: TRBJ2-7; D: NA; size: NA; V: TRBV9; DNA: TGTGCCAGCAGCGTCTATGGGGGAGGCGAGCAGTACTTC; CDR3: CASSVYGGGEQYF
J: TRBJ1-5; D: TRBD1; size: NA; V: TRBV6-1; DNA: TGTGCCAGCAGGGGGACAGGGTTACTCAATCAGCCCCAGCATTTT; CDR3: CASRGTGLLNQPQHF
J: TRBJ2-1; D: TRBD2; size: NA; V: TRBV19; DNA: TGTGCCAGTCGAACAGGAGGGACTAGCGGGAGCGGTGAGCAGTTCTTC; CDR3: CASRTGGTSGSGEQFF
J: TRBJ2-1; D: TRBD2; size: NA; V: TRBV5-1; DNA: TGCGCCAGCAGCTTGGAGAGAGCGGGAGGGCCAAGGGAGCAGTTCTTC; CDR3: CASSLERAGGPREQFF
J: TRBJ1-4; D: NA; size: NA; V: TRBV5-8; DNA: TGTGCCAGCAGCCCACAGGACAGATATGAAAAACTGTTTTTT; CDR3: CASSPQDRYEKLFF
J: TRBJ2-1; D: NA; size: NA; V: TRBV6-6; DNA: TGTGCCAGCAGTTTGCCCAGGAATGAGCAGTTCTTC; CDR3: CASSLPRNEQFF
J: TRBJ2-1; D: NA; size: NA; V: TRBV30; DNA: TGTGCCTGGAGTCGAACCACCAATGAGCAGTTCTTC; CDR3: CAWSRTTNEQFF
J: TRBJ1-5; D: NA; size: once; V: TRBV19; DNA: TGTGCCAGTAGTATAGATCCCCCGGGGGCTAAACAGCCCCAGCATTTT; CDR3: CASSIDPPGAKQPQHF
J: TRBJ2-2; D: TRBD1; size: once; V: TRBV12-5; DNA: TGTGCTAGCTCGGACAGGGAGAACACCGGGGAGCTGTTTTTT; CDR3: CASSDRENTGELFF
J: TRBJ2-4; D: NA; size: NA; V: TRBV6-6; DNA: TGTGCCAGCAGTTCGGCGGAGGCCAAAAACATTCAGTACTTC; CDR3: CASSSAEAKNIQYF
J: TRBJ2-3; D: TRBD2; size: NA; V: TRBV6-6; DNA: TGTGCCAGCAATCGGGGGGGGGCTGGAGATACGCAGTATTTT; CDR3: CASNRGGAGDTQYF
J: TRBJ1-2; D: TRBD1; size: NA; V: TRBV4-1; DNA: TGCGCCAGCAGCCAAGGGGGACAGGGGGTACTAGGCTATGGCTACACCTTC; CDR3: CASSQGGQGVLGYGYTF
J: TRBJ2-5; D: TRBD2; size: NA; V: TRBV5-5; DNA: TGTGCCAGCAGTTTTAGCGGGAGCCCCCAAGAGACCCAGTACTTC; CDR3: CASSFSGSPQETQYF
J: TRBJ2-3; D: TRBD1; size: once; V: TRBV2; DNA: TGTGCCAGCAGTGAAACTTCAATACAGGGGGCAGATACGCAGTATTTT; CDR3: CASSETSIQGADTQYF
J: TRBJ2-3; D: NA; size: once; V: TRBV5-1; DNA: TGCGCCAGCAGCTTGGCTTCCACAGATACGCAGTATTTT; CDR3: CASSLASTDTQYF
J: TRBJ1-2; D: NA; size: NA; V: TRBV6-1; DNA: TGTGCCAGCAGTGATTGGAAGATGTGGAATGGCTACACCTTC; CDR3: CASSDWKMWNGYTF
J: TRBJ2-3; D: TRBD2; size: NA; V: TRBV5-1; DNA: TGCGCCAGCAGCTTGGGGGCTAGCGGGCCCACAGATACGCAGTATTTT; CDR3: CASSLGASGPTDTQYF
J: TRBJ1-1; D: NA; size: NA; V: TRBV6-6; DNA: TGTGCCAGCAGCCACTCATTCGCTGAAGCTTTCTTT; CDR3: CASSHSFAEAFF
J: TRBJ2-1; D: NA; size: NA; V: TRBV10-3; DNA: TGTGCCATCAGTGAGTCACAAGCCTGGGGTGAGCAGTTCTTC; CDR3: CAISESQAWGEQFF
J: TRBJ2-3; D: TRBD2; size: NA; V: TRBV7-3; DNA: TGTGCCAGCAGCTTACGGACTAGCGACACAGATACGCAGTATTTT; CDR3: CASSLRTSDTDTQYF
J: TRBJ2-1; D: NA; size: NA; V: TRBV29-1; DNA: TGCAGCGTTGAAGCGGGCAGGGGAGGATACCCCTACAATGAGCAGTTCTTC; CDR3: CSVEAGRGGYPYNEQFF
J: TRBJ1-4; D: NA; size: NA; V: TRBV5-4; DNA: TGTGCCAGCAGCTTGGTTGGGCCATCAGGTGGAAAACTGTTTTTT; CDR3: CASSLVGPSGGKLFF
J: TRBJ2-2; D: TRBD2; size: NA; V: TRBV11-1; DNA: TGTGCCAGCAGCTTACCTTCTAGCGGAAGGGACACCGGGGAGCTGTTTTTT; CDR3: CASSLPSSGRDTGELFF
J: TRBJ1-2; D: NA; size: NA; V: TRBV30; DNA: TGTGCCTGTACACTAAACTATGGCTACACCTTC; CDR3: CACTLNYGYTF
J: TRBJ2-1; D: TRBD1; size: few; V: TRBV9; DNA: TGTGCCAGCAGCGCCCGTCCGGGACAGGGGGCTCAGTTCTTC; CDR3: CASSARPGQGAQFF
J: TRBJ1-2; D: NA; size: few; V: TRBV11-2; DNA: TGTGCCAGCAGTTTCTCTGCCGGGGGAGACTATGGCTACACCTTC; CDR3: CASSFSAGGDYGYTF
J: TRBJ2-1; D: NA; size: NA; V: TRBV6-4; DNA: TGTGCCAGCAGTGACGCGGGACTCCGACCTCAACCCCGGAGATATGAGCAGTTCTTC; CDR3: CASSDAGLRPQPRRYEQFF
J: TRBJ1-4; D: NA; size: NA; V: TRBV11-2; DNA: TGTGCCAGCAGCTTAGTGGCAGGGTCAACGGAAAAACTGTTTTTT; CDR3: CASSLVAGSTEKLFF
J: TRBJ2-7; D: TRBD2; size: NA; V: TRBV5-8; DNA: TGTGCCAGCAGCCGGGGAGGGGCGCTTAGCTCCTACGAGCAGTACTTC; CDR3: CASSRGGALSSYEQYF
J: TRBJ2-1; D: TRBD2; size: NA; V: TRBV6-1; DNA: TGTGCCTCCCTGGCGGGACTAGACTACAATGAGCAGTTCTTC; CDR3: CASLAGLDYNEQFF
J: TRBJ1-1; D: NA; size: once; V: TRBV9; DNA: TGTGCCAGCAGCGGATTCGGGGGTAGCACTGAAGCTTTCTTT; CDR3: CASSGFGGSTEAFF
J: TRBJ2-1; D: TRBD2; size: NA; V: TRBV7-9; DNA: TGTGCCAGCAGCCTTGACCCGGGGGGTGAGCAGTTCTTC; CDR3: CASSLDPGGEQFF
J: TRBJ1-3; D: NA; size: NA; V: TRBV11-2; DNA: TGTGCCAGCAGCTTTTCTCGGTCTGGAAACACCATATATTTT; CDR3: CASSFSRSGNTIYF
J: TRBJ2-1; D: NA; size: NA; V: TRBV6-5; DNA: TGTGCCAGCAGCGGGAGCTCCTACAATGAGCAGTTCTTC; CDR3: CASSGSSYNEQFF
J: TRBJ1-5; D: TRBD1; size: NA; V: TRBV4-2; DNA: TGTGCCAGCAGCCAAGGACAGGGTAGCAATCAGCCCCAGCATTTT; CDR3: CASSQGQGSNQPQHF
J: TRBJ2-3; D: TRBD2; size: NA; V: TRBV5-1; DNA: TGCGCCAGCAGCACCGGGACTAGGGCAGATACGCAGTATTTT; CDR3: CASSTGTRADTQYF
J: TRBJ1-5; D: TRBD1; size: once; V: TRBV5-5; DNA: TGTGCCAGCAGCTTAGGGACAGGGTGGAGCAATCAGCCCCAGCATTTT; CDR3: CASSLGTGWSNQPQHF
J: TRBJ1-1; D: NA; size: NA; V: TRBV13; DNA: TGTGCCAGCAGCTTAGGCCCGGGGTATAGAGGAAACACTGAAGCTTTCTTT; CDR3: CASSLGPGYRGNTEAFF
J: TRBJ2-2; D: NA; size: NA; V: TRBV19; DNA: TGTGCCAGTAACCACCGGGGCGCGGCCGGGGAGCTGTTTTTT; CDR3: CASNHRGAAGELFF
J: TRBJ1-2; D: NA; size: NA; V: TRBV9; DNA: TGTGCCAGCAGCGTGGATTCAGGGGCCGGCTATGGCTACACCTTC; CDR3: CASSVDSGAGYGYTF
J: TRBJ2-5; D: NA; size: once; V: TRBV7-2; DNA: TGTGCCAGCAGCTTTGGTGGGCGCCAAGAGACCCAGTACTTC; CDR3: CASSFGGRQETQYF